The TCR beta chain under discussion was sequenced for a study of cytomegalovirus exposure and HLA in healthy donors. Background on the study: Of the donors genotyped, approximately 410 in all, over 80% fell in the Caucasian-associated ancestry cluster.

The PCR made use of 60 Vbeta and 13 Jbeta primers. TCRdb keeps only in-frame clones here, not all; method: immunoSEQ multiplex PCR. The data hold about 82,000 clones, with approximately 69% observed a single time. Study findings and constraints: An assumption of roughly uniform sequencing depth across donors underlay the presence/absence analyses. Cytomegalovirus-associated TCR beta chains were listed, numbering some 170. A later analysis revealed that TCR association rates differed between HLA loci, peaking at DRB1 and bottoming out at HLA-C.

Details on this clone: Antigen specificity is unknown.

The germline V gene has CDR1 MNHEY and CDR2 SMNVEV (reference sequence). Germline trimming cut 5 bases from V and 5 bases from J; bases unmatched to any gene: 6. The length of the CDR3 is 13 residues. The source of this sequence is a woman in her 50s in good health and CMV-seropositive. The genes are TRBV27 and TRBJ2-7; 7 nucleotides agree with TRBD1. Sequenced: PBMCs. As DNA, the CDR3 is TGTGCCAGCAGTCTACTGACAGGGAACGAGCAGTACTTC. Translating gives CASSLLTGNEQYF.